Listed below are T cell receptor beta chains from one sample, sequenced in a study of T cell responses to AZD1222 COVID-19 vaccine. TCRdb's copy holds only in-frame clones and misses some; the assay was immunoSEQ multiplex PCR. The top ten clones hold about 1.5% of a sample with some 170,000 clones, less than 90% of them seen once. This sample comprised peripheral blood, obtained on day 0 of AZD1222 vaccination. These receptors were obtained from an adult in good health. Both conserved end residues are part of each CDR3. Each record gives: J gene, V gene, D gene, clone size, CDR3 protein, CDR3 DNA. A D gene is named only where the DNA matches it firmly. Expanded clones are given a class, and other clones once, few, many or no size at all.

j_call: TRBJ2-4; v_call: TRBV7-9; d_call: NA; clone_size: NA; cdr3_aa: CASSLVGTPNIQYF; cdr3_nt: TGTGCCAGCAGCTTAGTCGGGACCCCGAACATTCAGTACTTC
j_call: TRBJ2-7; v_call: TRBV9; d_call: NA; clone_size: NA; cdr3_aa: CASSVGASSYEQYF; cdr3_nt: TGTGCCAGCAGCGTAGGTGCCAGCTCCTACGAGCAGTACTTC
j_call: TRBJ1-1; v_call: TRBV7-8; d_call: NA; clone_size: NA; cdr3_aa: CASSPKGQLGSEAFF; cdr3_nt: TGTGCCAGCAGCCCAAAGGGCCAGCTCGGGTCTGAAGCTTTCTTT
j_call: TRBJ1-1; v_call: TRBV30; d_call: NA; clone_size: few; cdr3_aa: CAWSVFPGSEAFF; cdr3_nt: TGTGCCTGGAGTGTATTCCCCGGGTCTGAAGCTTTCTTT
j_call: TRBJ1-1; v_call: TRBV3-1/TRBV3-2; d_call: NA; clone_size: NA; cdr3_aa: CASNQGGNTEAFF; cdr3_nt: TGTGCCAGCAACCAAGGGGGGAACACTGAAGCTTTCTTT
j_call: TRBJ2-5; v_call: TRBV6-5; d_call: NA; clone_size: NA; cdr3_aa: CASSYRRSRETQYF; cdr3_nt: TGTGCCAGCAGTTACAGGAGGAGTCGGGAGACCCAGTACTTC
j_call: TRBJ1-1; v_call: TRBV30; d_call: NA; clone_size: NA; cdr3_aa: CAWSRRQANTEAFF; cdr3_nt: TGTGCCTGGAGTCGGAGGCAGGCAAACACTGAAGCTTTCTTT
j_call: TRBJ1-5; v_call: TRBV6-5; d_call: NA; clone_size: NA; cdr3_aa: CASTPGGNQPQHF; cdr3_nt: TGTGCCAGCACCCCCGGGGGGAATCAGCCCCAGCATTTT
j_call: TRBJ1-4; v_call: TRBV30; d_call: NA; clone_size: NA; cdr3_aa: CAWSTRTYGRDNEKLFF; cdr3_nt: TGTGCCTGGAGTACGCGGACTTATGGGCGAGATAATGAAAAACTGTTTTTT
j_call: TRBJ1-6; v_call: TRBV27; d_call: NA; clone_size: NA; cdr3_aa: CASSFVRGGNSPLHF; cdr3_nt: TGTGCCAGCAGTTTCGTGAGGGGTGGAAATTCACCCCTCCACTTT
j_call: TRBJ2-5; v_call: TRBV9; d_call: TRBD2; clone_size: NA; cdr3_aa: CASSVGGGAGETQYF; cdr3_nt: TGTGCCAGCAGCGTAGGCGGGGGGGCCGGTGAGACCCAGTACTTC
j_call: TRBJ2-1; v_call: TRBV10-2; d_call: TRBD2; clone_size: NA; cdr3_aa: CASRNQRGAVDNEQFF; cdr3_nt: TGCGCCAGCAGAAACCAGCGGGGAGCAGTCGACAATGAGCAGTTCTTC
j_call: TRBJ1-1; v_call: TRBV10-2; d_call: TRBD1; clone_size: many; cdr3_aa: CASSLGQATEAFF; cdr3_nt: TGCGCCAGCTCCCTAGGACAGGCCACTGAAGCTTTCTTT
j_call: TRBJ2-5; v_call: TRBV27; d_call: NA; clone_size: NA; cdr3_aa: CASSLVAGLETQYF; cdr3_nt: TGTGCCAGCAGTTTAGTGGCGGGATTAGAGACCCAGTACTTC
j_call: TRBJ1-1; v_call: TRBV6-1; d_call: TRBD1; clone_size: NA; cdr3_aa: CASSDRGDTEAFF; cdr3_nt: TGTGCCAGCAGTGACAGGGGGGACACTGAAGCTTTCTTT
j_call: TRBJ1-2; v_call: TRBV7-2; d_call: NA; clone_size: NA; cdr3_aa: CASSLAGGRAQMVYGYTF; cdr3_nt: TGTGCCAGCAGCTTAGCGGGTGGGAGGGCTCAAATGGTCTATGGCTACACCTTC
j_call: TRBJ2-7; v_call: TRBV20-1; d_call: TRBD1; clone_size: NA; cdr3_aa: CSASRGQGPSYEQYF; cdr3_nt: TGCAGTGCTAGTCGAGGACAGGGGCCCTCCTACGAGCAGTACTTC
j_call: TRBJ1-1; v_call: TRBV11-2; d_call: NA; clone_size: NA; cdr3_aa: CASGLIGHTEAFF; cdr3_nt: TGTGCCAGCGGCCTGATAGGCCACACTGAAGCTTTCTTT
j_call: TRBJ2-2; v_call: TRBV6-6; d_call: TRBD1; clone_size: once; cdr3_aa: CASRTGTGNTGELFF; cdr3_nt: TGTGCCAGCAGGACAGGGACAGGGAACACCGGGGAGCTGTTTTTT
j_call: TRBJ2-3; v_call: TRBV10-1; d_call: TRBD1; clone_size: NA; cdr3_aa: CASSKTGGTDTQYF; cdr3_nt: TGCGCCAGCAGTAAAACAGGGGGCACAGATACGCAGTATTTT
j_call: TRBJ1-2; v_call: TRBV11-2; d_call: TRBD1; clone_size: NA; cdr3_aa: CASSSETGGAGGYTF; cdr3_nt: TGTGCCAGCAGCTCCGAGACAGGGGGCGCGGGTGGCTACACCTTC
j_call: TRBJ1-2; v_call: TRBV12-3/TRBV12-4; d_call: NA; clone_size: NA; cdr3_aa: CASRRRGGYTF; cdr3_nt: TGTGCCAGCCGACGCAGGGGCGGCTACACCTTC
j_call: TRBJ2-7; v_call: TRBV5-1; d_call: NA; clone_size: NA; cdr3_aa: CASSLGTASRVYEQYF; cdr3_nt: TGCGCCAGCAGCTTGGGAACAGCAAGTAGGGTCTACGAGCAGTACTTC
j_call: TRBJ1-4; v_call: TRBV27; d_call: NA; clone_size: NA; cdr3_aa: CASSTRTGFRSEKLFF; cdr3_nt: TGTGCCAGCAGTACCCGAACAGGGTTCAGGTCCGAAAAACTGTTTTTT
j_call: TRBJ1-3; v_call: TRBV11-2; d_call: TRBD1; clone_size: NA; cdr3_aa: CASSLAGTGLRNTIYF; cdr3_nt: TGTGCCAGCAGCTTAGCGGGGACAGGGTTGAGAAACACCATATATTTT
j_call: TRBJ1-2; v_call: TRBV7-6; d_call: TRBD1; clone_size: NA; cdr3_aa: CASSQGQGFYGYTF; cdr3_nt: TGTGCCAGCAGCCAGGGACAGGGATTCTATGGCTACACCTTC
j_call: TRBJ2-1; v_call: TRBV2; d_call: NA; clone_size: NA; cdr3_aa: CASSKINEQFF; cdr3_nt: TGTGCCAGCAGTAAGATCAATGAGCAGTTCTTC
j_call: TRBJ2-5; v_call: TRBV5-1; d_call: NA; clone_size: NA; cdr3_aa: CASRRRGYQETQYF; cdr3_nt: TGCGCCAGCCGAAGACGAGGGTACCAAGAGACCCAGTACTTC
j_call: TRBJ2-7; v_call: TRBV11-1; d_call: NA; clone_size: NA; cdr3_aa: CASSLVLGIYEQYF; cdr3_nt: TGTGCCAGCAGCTTAGTCCTGGGGATCTACGAGCAGTACTTC
j_call: TRBJ1-6; v_call: TRBV18; d_call: NA; clone_size: NA; cdr3_aa: CASSPKRNSPLHF; cdr3_nt: TGTGCCAGCTCACCAAAGAGAAATTCACCCCTCCACTTT
j_call: TRBJ2-5; v_call: TRBV28; d_call: NA; clone_size: NA; cdr3_aa: CASTVGAQETQYF; cdr3_nt: TGTGCCAGCACAGTCGGGGCCCAAGAGACCCAGTACTTC
j_call: TRBJ1-3; v_call: TRBV7-8; d_call: NA; clone_size: NA; cdr3_aa: CASSLALGGNTIYF; cdr3_nt: TGTGCCAGCAGCTTAGCCCTCGGCGGAAACACCATATATTTT
j_call: TRBJ1-5; v_call: TRBV7-2; d_call: TRBD1; clone_size: few; cdr3_aa: CASSSSGGNQPQHF; cdr3_nt: TGTGCCAGCAGCTCCTCAGGGGGGAATCAGCCCCAGCATTTT
j_call: TRBJ1-1; v_call: TRBV11-2; d_call: TRBD1; clone_size: NA; cdr3_aa: CASTLGPTGLNTEAFF; cdr3_nt: TGTGCCAGCACCTTAGGACCGACAGGGCTTAACACTGAAGCTTTCTTT
j_call: TRBJ1-1; v_call: TRBV5-5; d_call: TRBD1; clone_size: NA; cdr3_aa: CASSLGQMNTEAFF; cdr3_nt: TGTGCCAGCAGCCTGGGACAGATGAACACTGAAGCTTTCTTT
j_call: TRBJ2-1; v_call: TRBV5-1; d_call: TRBD1; clone_size: NA; cdr3_aa: CASSLGDRGNEQFF; cdr3_nt: TGCGCCAGCAGCTTGGGAGACAGGGGGAATGAGCAGTTCTTC
j_call: TRBJ1-2; v_call: TRBV6-6; d_call: NA; clone_size: NA; cdr3_aa: CASSYREDGYTF; cdr3_nt: TGTGCCAGCAGTTACAGGGAGGATGGCTACACCTTC
j_call: TRBJ2-7; v_call: TRBV20-1; d_call: NA; clone_size: NA; cdr3_aa: CSARQVDEQYF; cdr3_nt: TGCAGTGCCCGACAGGTTGACGAGCAGTACTTC
j_call: TRBJ1-5; v_call: TRBV7-9; d_call: NA; clone_size: once; cdr3_aa: CASSPQTDSNQPQHF; cdr3_nt: TGTGCCAGCAGCCCGCAGACAGATAGCAATCAGCCCCAGCATTTT
j_call: TRBJ2-7; v_call: TRBV5-6; d_call: TRBD1; clone_size: NA; cdr3_aa: CASSGVGDRGPSSYEQYF; cdr3_nt: TGTGCCAGCAGCGGGGTGGGGGACAGGGGACCCTCCTCCTACGAGCAGTACTTC
j_call: TRBJ1-4; v_call: TRBV18; d_call: TRBD1; clone_size: NA; cdr3_aa: CASSPYGTGSNEKLFF; cdr3_nt: TGTGCCAGCTCACCTTACGGGACAGGGAGTAATGAAAAACTGTTTTTT
j_call: TRBJ1-1; v_call: TRBV5-5; d_call: NA; clone_size: NA; cdr3_aa: CASSLAAGRVDTEAFF; cdr3_nt: TGTGCCAGCAGCTTGGCTGCTGGCAGGGTCGACACTGAAGCTTTCTTT
j_call: TRBJ2-1; v_call: TRBV5-6; d_call: TRBD2; clone_size: once; cdr3_aa: CASSLYARGGGFHEQFF; cdr3_nt: TGTGCCAGCAGCTTGTACGCGCGGGGCGGGGGATTTCATGAGCAGTTCTTC
j_call: TRBJ2-1; v_call: TRBV5-1; d_call: TRBD2; clone_size: NA; cdr3_aa: CASSLLPSGGAFPYNEQFF; cdr3_nt: TGCGCCAGCAGCTTGCTCCCTAGCGGGGGGGCGTTCCCCTACAATGAGCAGTTCTTC
j_call: TRBJ2-6; v_call: TRBV7-8; d_call: NA; clone_size: NA; cdr3_aa: CASSPRTLSGANVLTF; cdr3_nt: TGTGCCAGCAGCCCCCGGACACTCTCTGGGGCCAACGTCCTGACTTTC
j_call: TRBJ2-7; v_call: TRBV18; d_call: NA; clone_size: NA; cdr3_aa: CASSPPSSSYEQYF; cdr3_nt: TGTGCCAGCTCACCACCCAGTTCCTCCTACGAGCAGTACTTC
j_call: TRBJ1-5; v_call: TRBV27; d_call: TRBD1; clone_size: once; cdr3_aa: CASRGGGQNNQPQHF; cdr3_nt: TGTGCCAGCAGAGGGGGGGGACAGAACAATCAGCCCCAGCATTTT
j_call: TRBJ2-1; v_call: TRBV7-2; d_call: NA; clone_size: NA; cdr3_aa: CASSFWRGNNEQFF; cdr3_nt: TGTGCCAGCAGCTTTTGGCGGGGAAACAATGAGCAGTTCTTC
j_call: TRBJ2-1; v_call: TRBV5-5; d_call: TRBD1; clone_size: NA; cdr3_aa: CASSPDRGPFNEQFF; cdr3_nt: TGTGCCAGCAGCCCGGACAGGGGGCCCTTCAATGAGCAGTTCTTC
j_call: TRBJ2-7; v_call: TRBV12-3/TRBV12-4; d_call: NA; clone_size: NA; cdr3_aa: CASRGPSYEQYF; cdr3_nt: TGTGCCAGCAGGGGCCCTTCCTACGAGCAGTACTTC
j_call: TRBJ1-5; v_call: TRBV24-1; d_call: NA; clone_size: NA; cdr3_aa: CATSAQSNQPQHF; cdr3_nt: TGTGCCACCAGTGCCCAGAGCAATCAGCCCCAGCATTTT